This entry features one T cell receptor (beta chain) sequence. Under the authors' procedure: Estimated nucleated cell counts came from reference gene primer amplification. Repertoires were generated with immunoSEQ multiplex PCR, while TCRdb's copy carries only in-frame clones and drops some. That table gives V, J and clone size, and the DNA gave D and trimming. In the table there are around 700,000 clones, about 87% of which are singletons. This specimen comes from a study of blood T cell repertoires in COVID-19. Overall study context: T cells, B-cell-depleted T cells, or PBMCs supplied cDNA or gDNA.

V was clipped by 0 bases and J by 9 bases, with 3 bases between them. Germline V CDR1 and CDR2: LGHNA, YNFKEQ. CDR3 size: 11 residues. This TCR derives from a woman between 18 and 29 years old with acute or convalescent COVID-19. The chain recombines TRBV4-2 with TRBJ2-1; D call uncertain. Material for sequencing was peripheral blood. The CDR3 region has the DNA TGTGCCAGCAGCCAAGAACTTGAGCAGTTCTTC. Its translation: CASSQELEQFF.